The rows below give T cell receptor beta chains drawn from one sample of a study of technical replicates of blood from a handful of donors. Profiling relied on immunoSEQ multiplex PCR, and the TCRdb table lists in-frame clones only, not all of them. Here the sample spans 60,000 or so clones, about 87% being singletons. Sequenced input: PBMCs. The receptors shown here come from a human donor in good health. Some clones in this sample may be carry-over from other donors' samples. Each CDR3 is given with its conserved first and last residue. The order of the fields is V gene, clone size, D gene, CDR3 length, J gene, CDR3 protein, CDR3 DNA. The D gene is left open where the match is weak. Size is omitted from some rows. Given values are once, few, many or a class for expanded clones.

v_call: TRBV2; clone_size: NA; d_call: NA; cdr3_length: 12; j_call: TRBJ2-7; cdr3_aa: CASREAIPAKYF; cdr3_nt: TGTGCCAGCAGGGAGGCGATCCCCGCTAAGTACTTC
v_call: TRBV7-5; clone_size: NA; d_call: NA; cdr3_length: 13; j_call: TRBJ2-7; cdr3_aa: CVRSFHSPYEQYF; cdr3_nt: TGTGTCAGAAGCTTCCACTCCCCCTACGAGCAGTACTTC
v_call: TRBV7-2; clone_size: NA; d_call: TRBD1; cdr3_length: 15; j_call: TRBJ1-2; cdr3_aa: CASSTLGQENYGYTF; cdr3_nt: TGTGCCAGCAGCACCTTGGGACAGGAAAACTATGGCTACACCTTC
v_call: TRBV5-1; clone_size: NA; d_call: TRBD1; cdr3_length: 17; j_call: TRBJ1-2; cdr3_aa: CASSLVTQGARNYGYTF; cdr3_nt: TGCGCCAGCAGCTTGGTAACCCAGGGGGCTCGGAACTATGGCTACACCTTC
v_call: TRBV9; clone_size: NA; d_call: TRBD1; cdr3_length: 14; j_call: TRBJ2-3; cdr3_aa: CASSPQGGTDTQYF; cdr3_nt: TGTGCCAGCAGCCCCCAGGGGGGCACAGATACGCAGTATTTT
v_call: TRBV4-3; clone_size: NA; d_call: TRBD2; cdr3_length: 15; j_call: TRBJ2-1; cdr3_aa: CASTPRAGRGNEQFF; cdr3_nt: TGCGCCAGCACCCCCAGAGCGGGGCGGGGCAATGAGCAGTTCTTC
v_call: TRBV4-2; clone_size: NA; d_call: TRBD2; cdr3_length: 17; j_call: TRBJ2-7; cdr3_aa: CASSPLAGGPTSYEQYF; cdr3_nt: TGTGCCAGCAGCCCACTAGCGGGGGGGCCTACCTCCTACGAGCAGTACTTC
v_call: TRBV5-1; clone_size: NA; d_call: NA; cdr3_length: 16; j_call: TRBJ1-6; cdr3_aa: CASTPTPTANNSPLHF; cdr3_nt: TGCGCCAGCACTCCAACCCCCACAGCAAATAATTCACCCCTCCACTTT
v_call: TRBV9; clone_size: NA; d_call: TRBD2; cdr3_length: 14; j_call: TRBJ2-7; cdr3_aa: CASSPGTSDYEQYF; cdr3_nt: TGTGCCAGCAGCCCAGGGACTAGCGACTACGAGCAGTACTTC
v_call: TRBV30; clone_size: many; d_call: TRBD1; cdr3_length: 12; j_call: TRBJ2-7; cdr3_aa: CAFGQGNHEQYF; cdr3_nt: TGTGCCTTTGGACAGGGGAACCACGAGCAGTACTTC
v_call: TRBV4-1; clone_size: NA; d_call: NA; cdr3_length: 14; j_call: TRBJ2-3; cdr3_aa: CASSPDVSTDTQYF; cdr3_nt: TGCGCCAGCAGCCCAGACGTAAGCACAGATACGCAGTATTTT
v_call: TRBV7-9; clone_size: NA; d_call: NA; cdr3_length: 14; j_call: TRBJ2-7; cdr3_aa: CASSLGSRSYEQYF; cdr3_nt: TGTGCCAGCAGCTTAGGTAGCCGGTCCTACGAGCAGTACTTC
v_call: TRBV28; clone_size: NA; d_call: NA; cdr3_length: 15; j_call: TRBJ2-7; cdr3_aa: CASSLIAQSPFEQYF; cdr3_nt: TGTGCCAGCAGTTTAATCGCCCAGTCGCCGTTCGAGCAGTACTTC
v_call: TRBV6-1; clone_size: once; d_call: TRBD1; cdr3_length: 17; j_call: TRBJ2-6; cdr3_aa: CASSQGQGVSGANVLTF; cdr3_nt: TGTGCCAGCAGTCAAGGACAGGGAGTTTCTGGGGCCAACGTCCTGACTTTC
v_call: TRBV5-1; clone_size: once; d_call: NA; cdr3_length: 13; j_call: TRBJ2-3; cdr3_aa: CASSKQGTDTQYF; cdr3_nt: TGCGCCAGCAGCAAACAGGGCACAGATACGCAGTATTTT
v_call: TRBV7-8; clone_size: NA; d_call: NA; cdr3_length: 13; j_call: TRBJ1-2; cdr3_aa: CASSLARGNGYTF; cdr3_nt: TGTGCCAGCAGCTTAGCCAGGGGCAATGGCTACACCTTC
v_call: TRBV4-1; clone_size: NA; d_call: TRBD2; cdr3_length: 17; j_call: TRBJ2-1; cdr3_aa: CASSQDPSGSLSNEQFF; cdr3_nt: TGCGCCAGCAGCCAAGATCCTAGCGGGAGTTTGTCCAATGAGCAGTTCTTC
v_call: TRBV19; clone_size: once; d_call: TRBD1; cdr3_length: 14; j_call: TRBJ1-4; cdr3_aa: CASTPQTGGRGLFF; cdr3_nt: TGTGCCAGTACCCCCCAGACAGGGGGCCGGGGACTGTTTTTT
v_call: TRBV7-9; clone_size: NA; d_call: NA; cdr3_length: 13; j_call: TRBJ1-1; cdr3_aa: CASSRRRDTEAFF; cdr3_nt: TGTGCCAGCAGCCGACGGAGAGACACTGAAGCTTTCTTT
v_call: TRBV4-1; clone_size: NA; d_call: NA; cdr3_length: 16; j_call: TRBJ1-2; cdr3_aa: CASSHPTRSTMYGYTF; cdr3_nt: TGCGCCAGCAGCCACCCCACTCGGAGTACAATGTATGGCTACACCTTC
v_call: TRBV30; clone_size: once; d_call: NA; cdr3_length: 17; j_call: TRBJ2-1; cdr3_aa: CACLAPLGGAPRDEQFF; cdr3_nt: TGTGCCTGTCTGGCCCCTCTAGGCGGAGCCCCGAGGGATGAGCAGTTCTTC
v_call: TRBV5-4; clone_size: few; d_call: NA; cdr3_length: 15; j_call: TRBJ1-3; cdr3_aa: CASSPDIPAGNTIYF; cdr3_nt: TGTGCCAGCAGTCCGGACATACCGGCTGGAAACACCATATATTTT
v_call: TRBV4-2; clone_size: NA; d_call: NA; cdr3_length: 14; j_call: TRBJ1-3; cdr3_aa: CASSQGRAGNTIYF; cdr3_nt: TGTGCCAGCAGCCAAGGCAGGGCTGGAAACACCATATATTTT
v_call: TRBV9; clone_size: NA; d_call: NA; cdr3_length: 15; j_call: TRBJ2-2; cdr3_aa: CASSVRGDWSGELFF; cdr3_nt: TGTGCCAGCAGCGTAAGGGGTGACTGGAGCGGGGAGCTGTTTTTT
v_call: TRBV25-1; clone_size: once; d_call: TRBD1; cdr3_length: 14; j_call: TRBJ1-4; cdr3_aa: CASSDRTGVEKLFF; cdr3_nt: TGTGCCAGCAGTGACAGGACAGGGGTCGAAAAACTGTTTTTT
v_call: TRBV14; clone_size: NA; d_call: NA; cdr3_length: 14; j_call: TRBJ2-4; cdr3_aa: CASSQESSKNIQYF; cdr3_nt: TGTGCCAGCAGCCAAGAAAGCTCCAAAAACATTCAGTACTTC
v_call: TRBV19; clone_size: few; d_call: NA; cdr3_length: 13; j_call: TRBJ1-5; cdr3_aa: CATASRSNQPQHF; cdr3_nt: TGTGCCACTGCTTCTAGAAGCAATCAGCCCCAGCATTTT
v_call: TRBV9; clone_size: NA; d_call: NA; cdr3_length: 15; j_call: TRBJ1-2; cdr3_aa: CASSVGATGDYGYTF; cdr3_nt: TGTGCCAGCAGCGTCGGGGCGACAGGCGATTATGGCTACACCTTC
v_call: TRBV13; clone_size: NA; d_call: TRBD2; cdr3_length: 16; j_call: TRBJ2-2; cdr3_aa: CASSGRTSANTGELFF; cdr3_nt: TGTGCCAGCAGCGGAAGGACTAGCGCGAACACCGGGGAGCTGTTTTTT
v_call: TRBV11-1; clone_size: once; d_call: NA; cdr3_length: 15; j_call: TRBJ1-2; cdr3_aa: CASSLAGTPTYGYTF; cdr3_nt: TGTGCCAGCAGCCTTGCCGGTACTCCTACCTATGGCTACACCTTC
v_call: TRBV2; clone_size: NA; d_call: TRBD2; cdr3_length: 15; j_call: TRBJ2-1; cdr3_aa: CASRGGPAGDTEQFF; cdr3_nt: TGTGCCAGCAGAGGAGGTCCAGCGGGAGATACTGAGCAGTTCTTC
v_call: TRBV5-1; clone_size: NA; d_call: NA; cdr3_length: 14; j_call: TRBJ2-2; cdr3_aa: CASSQGLPTGELFF; cdr3_nt: TGCGCCAGCAGCCAGGGACTGCCAACCGGGGAGCTGTTTTTT
v_call: TRBV5-4; clone_size: NA; d_call: NA; cdr3_length: 14; j_call: TRBJ2-7; cdr3_aa: CASSFKLGAYEQYF; cdr3_nt: TGTGCCAGCAGCTTCAAGCTCGGAGCCTACGAGCAGTACTTC
v_call: TRBV5-6; clone_size: NA; d_call: TRBD1; cdr3_length: 14; j_call: TRBJ2-7; cdr3_aa: CASSDRDRGYEQYF; cdr3_nt: TGTGCCAGCAGCGACCGGGACAGGGGCTACGAGCAGTACTTC
v_call: TRBV4-1; clone_size: NA; d_call: NA; cdr3_length: 15; j_call: TRBJ1-2; cdr3_aa: CASSLGRGSGYGYTF; cdr3_nt: TGCGCCAGCAGCCTCGGCCGAGGGTCGGGCTATGGCTACACCTTC
v_call: TRBV27; clone_size: NA; d_call: NA; cdr3_length: 14; j_call: TRBJ2-5; cdr3_aa: CASSLSPLEETQYF; cdr3_nt: TGTGCCAGCAGTTTATCCCCCCTAGAAGAGACCCAGTACTTC
v_call: TRBV29-1; clone_size: NA; d_call: NA; cdr3_length: 15; j_call: TRBJ2-7; cdr3_aa: CSVTSLGESSYEQYF; cdr3_nt: TGCAGCGTTACGTCCTTGGGCGAGAGCTCCTACGAGCAGTACTTC
v_call: TRBV2; clone_size: few; d_call: NA; cdr3_length: 14; j_call: TRBJ1-5; cdr3_aa: CASSGGGGNQPQHF; cdr3_nt: TGTGCCAGCAGTGGTGGGGGAGGGAATCAGCCCCAGCATTTT
v_call: TRBV19; clone_size: NA; d_call: NA; cdr3_length: 12; j_call: TRBJ2-7; cdr3_aa: CASSARGYEQYF; cdr3_nt: TGTGCCAGTAGCGCCCGGGGTTACGAGCAGTACTTC
v_call: TRBV11-2; clone_size: NA; d_call: NA; cdr3_length: 16; j_call: TRBJ1-1; cdr3_aa: CASRDHGGPKNTEAFF; cdr3_nt: TGTGCCAGCAGGGACCACGGGGGTCCAAAGAACACTGAAGCTTTCTTT
v_call: TRBV7-9; clone_size: once; d_call: NA; cdr3_length: 15; j_call: TRBJ2-5; cdr3_aa: CASSFRVGEEETQYF; cdr3_nt: TGTGCCAGCAGCTTTAGAGTCGGGGAAGAAGAGACCCAGTACTTC
v_call: TRBV12-5; clone_size: NA; d_call: TRBD1; cdr3_length: 17; j_call: TRBJ1-1; cdr3_aa: CASGLPGQGLRNTEAFF; cdr3_nt: TGTGCTAGTGGTTTGCCCGGACAGGGGCTAAGAAACACTGAAGCTTTCTTT
v_call: TRBV21-1; clone_size: NA; d_call: NA; cdr3_length: 16; j_call: TRBJ1-1; cdr3_aa: CASSKVSWDRNTEAFF; cdr3_nt: TGTGCCAGCAGCAAAGTCTCGTGGGACAGGAACACTGAAGCTTTCTTT
v_call: TRBV6-1; clone_size: NA; d_call: NA; cdr3_length: 15; j_call: TRBJ2-7; cdr3_aa: CASSDNPAGTREQYF; cdr3_nt: TGTGCCAGCAGTGACAATCCAGCGGGTACCCGGGAGCAGTACTTC
v_call: TRBV5-6; clone_size: NA; d_call: TRBD1; cdr3_length: 16; j_call: TRBJ1-2; cdr3_aa: CASSLGQIAPNYGYTF; cdr3_nt: TGTGCCAGCAGCCTGGGACAGATAGCCCCTAACTATGGCTACACCTTC
v_call: TRBV7-2; clone_size: NA; d_call: TRBD1; cdr3_length: 12; j_call: TRBJ2-7; cdr3_aa: CASSQGAYEQYF; cdr3_nt: TGTGCCAGCAGCCAGGGGGCCTACGAGCAGTACTTC